A selection of T cell receptor beta chains follows, all from one sample in a study of blood T cell repertoires in COVID-19. Repertoires were generated with immunoSEQ multiplex PCR, while TCRdb's copy carries only in-frame clones and drops some. The table includes some 90,000 clones, 80% to 90% detected once. Sequenced: peripheral blood. Source of these receptors: a woman aged 80 or over with acute or convalescent COVID-19. Each CDR3 is given with its conserved first and last residue. D genes are given only for firm matches. Not all rows give a size; the values are once, few, many and, for expanded clones, a class.

J gene,D gene,V gene,clone size,CDR3 DNA,CDR3 protein
TRBJ1-5,.,TRBV18,.,TGTGCCAGCTCCGCAAACGCGGGGGAGGGTCAGCCCCAGCATTTT,CASSANAGEGQPQHF
TRBJ2-3,.,TRBV7-2,.,TGTGCCAGCAGCTTAGGTATGGGGGGTCGCACAGATACGCAGTATTTT,CASSLGMGGRTDTQYF
TRBJ1-2,.,TRBV5-1,.,TGCGCCAGCAGCTTGCAAGAGTCGCGCGGCTACACCTTC,CASSLQESRGYTF
TRBJ2-5,TRBD1,TRBV7-8,few,TGTGCCAGCAGCCTACACACCTTGAGTCCGGGACAGGGGGAGACCCAGTACTTC,CASSLHTLSPGQGETQYF
TRBJ1-4,.,TRBV9,.,TGTGCCAGCAGCGCGCTGGGGGGACCTAATGAAAAACTGTTTTTT,CASSALGGPNEKLFF
TRBJ2-1,.,TRBV10-3,.,TGTGCCATCAGTGGTTCCGGTACAGGTATTGACTCCTACAATGAGCAGTTCTTC,CAISGSGTGIDSYNEQFF
TRBJ2-7,.,TRBV2,.,TGTGCCAGCAGCCTGGGGGGAAACTCCTACGAGCAGTACTTC,CASSLGGNSYEQYF
TRBJ1-1,.,TRBV13,.,TGTGCCAGCAGCTTAAGGGGGGGCACTGAAGCTTTCTTT,CASSLRGGTEAFF
TRBJ1-5,.,TRBV24-1,.,TGTGCCACCAGTGAGGGGGCTTATAGCAATCAGCCCCAGCATTTT,CATSEGAYSNQPQHF
TRBJ1-1,.,TRBV18,.,TGTGCCAGCTCCGGACAGTTGAACACTGAAGCTTTCTTT,CASSGQLNTEAFF
TRBJ1-5,TRBD1,TRBV19,.,TGTGCCAGTAGTCCTGGCCAGGGGGACCAGCCCCAGCATTTT,CASSPGQGDQPQHF
TRBJ2-1,.,TRBV2,.,TGTGCCAGCGTGCGGGGGCGCGGGGGCACCTACAATGAGCAGTTCTTC,CASVRGRGGTYNEQFF
TRBJ1-6,.,TRBV7-9,.,TGTGCCAGCAGCTTAGTTGGGGAGAATTCACCCCTCCACTTT,CASSLVGENSPLHF
TRBJ1-5,.,TRBV19,.,TGTGCCAGTAGTATTCCCGGACAGCTTAGCAATCAGCCCCAGCATTTT,CASSIPGQLSNQPQHF
TRBJ2-5,TRBD2,TRBV6-1,.,TGTGCCAGCAGTGAAGCGCTTCCTACTAGCGGGGGGCCCCAGTACTTC,CASSEALPTSGGPQYF
TRBJ2-3,TRBD2,TRBV18,.,TGTGCCAGCTCACCAATGACTAGCGGGGCAACAGATACGCAGTATTTT,CASSPMTSGATDTQYF
TRBJ2-7,.,TRBV2,.,TGTGCCAGCAGTGAACGGAGGGGAGAGCTGTACGAGCAGTACTTC,CASSERRGELYEQYF
TRBJ1-1,.,TRBV2,.,TGTGCCAGCAGTGAACCCCGACCTGGGCGGGCCACTGAAGCTTTCTTT,CASSEPRPGRATEAFF
TRBJ2-1,TRBD1,TRBV5-1,.,TGCGCCAGCAGCAAGGGACAGGGGGCGAACAATGAGCAGTTCTTC,CASSKGQGANNEQFF
TRBJ2-3,.,TRBV2,.,TGTGCCAGCATCAAGGGGGTGCCTAGCACAGATACGCAGTATTTT,CASIKGVPSTDTQYF
TRBJ1-5,.,TRBV6-5,.,TGTGCCAGCAGAGAGACATCCTATAGCAATCAGCCCCAGCATTTT,CASRETSYSNQPQHF
TRBJ2-5,TRBD1,TRBV5-1,.,TGCGCCAGCAGCCAGACAGGGGGCTGGGAGACCCAGTACTTC,CASSQTGGWETQYF
TRBJ2-1,TRBD2,TRBV11-3,once,TGTGCCAGCAGCTTAGAAGAGCTAGCGGGTCCATACAATGAGCAGTTCTTC,CASSLEELAGPYNEQFF
TRBJ1-6,.,TRBV4-1,.,TGCGCCAGCAGCCAAGTCACAACGCGGGGAATCCAACATTCACCCCTCCACTTT,CASSQVTTRGIQHSPLHF
TRBJ1-3,TRBD1,TRBV29-1,.,TGCAGCGTTCTCGGGCACAGGGGGCCTGGAAACACCATATATTTT,CSVLGHRGPGNTIYF
TRBJ2-6,TRBD1,TRBV20-1,.,TGCAGTGCTAGTGGGGACAGGGGTCTGGGGGCCAACGTCCTGACTTTC,CSASGDRGLGANVLTF
TRBJ1-2,.,TRBV4-1,.,TGCGCCAGCAGCCAAGACAAGGGACAAAGACGAGAAGTAGGCTACACCTTC,CASSQDKGQRREVGYTF
TRBJ2-4,TRBD2,TRBV9,.,TGTGCCAGCAGCGTAGGGGCTAGCGGGGGGCTAGCCAAAAACATTCAGTACTTC,CASSVGASGGLAKNIQYF
TRBJ1-3,.,TRBV7-9,.,TGTGCCAGCAACGCGGGGGGAAACACCATATATTTT,CASNAGGNTIYF
TRBJ1-2,.,TRBV20-1,.,TGCAGTGCTAGGAGGGATGGAGGCTACACCTTC,CSARRDGGYTF
TRBJ2-5,TRBD2,TRBV3-1/TRBV3-2,.,TGTGCCAGCAGCCCCATACTAGCGGGGGGTTCAGAGACCCAGTACTTC,CASSPILAGGSETQYF
TRBJ1-5,TRBD1,TRBV19,.,TGTGCCAGTGGTCGGACAGGGGGTAATCAGCCCCAGCATTTT,CASGRTGGNQPQHF
TRBJ1-1,.,TRBV27,.,TGTGCCAGCAGTCCCGGTTTGAACACTGAAGCTTTCTTT,CASSPGLNTEAFF
TRBJ2-7,.,TRBV7-7,.,TGTGCTAGCAGCTTAGACTTGTCCTACGAGCAGTACTTC,CASSLDLSYEQYF
TRBJ1-5,TRBD1,TRBV12-3/TRBV12-4,.,TGTGCCAGCAGTCGGACAGGGAATCAGCCCCAGCATTTT,CASSRTGNQPQHF
TRBJ2-4,.,TRBV25-1,once,TGTGCCAGCAGTGATGGCGGCCTAGCCAAAAACATTCAGTACTTT,CASSDGGLAKNIQYF
TRBJ1-2,.,TRBV14,few,TGTGCCAGCAGCCAAGAATGGGACCGGGGGGGCTACACCTTC,CASSQEWDRGGYTF